A selection of T cell receptor beta chains follows, all from one sample in a study of identical twins. MiXCR, run by TCRdb on the 5' RACE reads, gives a single entry per CDR3 protein. The repertoire holds roughly 690,000 distinct CDR3 sequences, 21% seen once, with more than 4% in the top ten. These data also formed part of another study, on T cells expressing NK-cell markers.

Sequenced: PBMCs. The receptors shown here come from a woman aged 18-29 years in good health. Both conserved end residues are part of each CDR3. Fields, in order: D gene, J gene, clone size, V gene, CDR3 protein, CDR3 DNA. A D gene is named only where the DNA matches it firmly. Where a row states a size, it is once, few, many or the class of an expanded clone; other rows omit it.

NA | TRBJ2-1 | NA | TRBV12-3/TRBV12-4 | CASSFLAHNEQFF | TGTGCCAGTAGTTTCCTAGCGCACAATGAGCAGTTCTTC
TRBD2 | TRBJ2-1 | NA | TRBV7-2 | CASSVSSGSSYNEQFF | TGTGCCAGCAGCGTTAGTAGCGGGAGCTCCTACAATGAGCAGTTCTTC
TRBD1 | TRBJ1-6 | few | TRBV10-3 | CAISEAGGDNSPLHF | TGTGCCATCAGTGAGGCAGGGGGAGATAATTCACCCCTCCACTTT
NA | TRBJ2-7 | NA | TRBV7-2 | CASSTGDWSSYEQYF | TGTGCCAGCAGCACAGGGGACTGGAGCTCCTACGAGCAGTACTTC
TRBD2 | TRBJ2-3 | NA | TRBV29-1 | CSVDDGGGRDTQYF | TGCAGCGTTGATGACGGCGGGGGGCGAGATACGCAGTATTTT
NA | TRBJ2-1 | few | TRBV6-1 | CASRSRQYGYNEQFF | TGTGCCAGCAGATCCAGACAGTACGGCTACAATGAGCAGTTCTTC
TRBD2 | TRBJ2-5 | many | TRBV15 | CATSRDKLAGAWTQYF | TGTGCCACCAGCAGAGATAAACTAGCGGGAGCCTGGACCCAGTACTTC
NA | TRBJ1-5 | NA | TRBV7-2 | CASSLYSQNQPQHF | TGTGCCAGCAGCTTATACAGCCAAAATCAGCCCCAGCATTTT
TRBD2 | TRBJ2-3 | NA | TRBV27 | CASLPLLARSLYADTQYF | TGTGCCAGCCTCCCCCTACTAGCGCGGTCCCTCTACGCAGATACGCAGTATTTT
NA | TRBJ1-5 | few | TRBV5-6 | CASSFGTLNQPQHF | TGTGCCAGCAGCTTCGGGACGTTAAATCAGCCCCAGCATTTT
NA | TRBJ1-2 | NA | TRBV7-9 | CASSPSRGDYGYTF | TGTGCCAGCAGCCCCTCTCGGGGGGACTATGGCTACACCTTC
NA | TRBJ2-5 | NA | TRBV5-1 | CASSGRDGRQETQYF | TGCGCCAGCAGCGGCCGGGACGGCAGACAAGAGACCCAGTACTTC
NA | TRBJ2-7 | NA | TRBV9 | CASSSHLGEQYF | TGTGCCAGCAGCTCCCACTTGGGAGAGCAGTACTTC
NA | TRBJ2-1 | few | TRBV29-1 | CSVDGGANEQFF | TGCAGCGTTGATGGGGGGGCCAATGAGCAGTTCTTC
TRBD2 | TRBJ2-3 | few | TRBV5-1 | CASSLTSGGNTDTQYF | TGCGCCAGCAGCTTGACTAGCGGGGGTAACACAGATACGCAGTATTTT
NA | TRBJ2-7 | NA | TRBV7-2 | CASSLAQGLHEQYF | TGTGCCAGCAGCTTAGCCCAGGGGCTCCACGAGCAGTACTTC
NA | TRBJ1-1 | many | TRBV5-1 | CASSLGQSYTEAFF | TGCGCCAGCAGCTTGGGACAGTCATACACTGAAGCTTTCTTT
NA | TRBJ2-2 | NA | TRBV6-1 | CARPTGELFF | TGTGCCAGGCCCACCGGGGAGCTGTTTTTT
NA | TRBJ2-7 | NA | TRBV9 | CASSVGVLSSYEQYF | TGTGCCAGCAGCGTTGGGGTTCTCAGCTCCTACGAGCAGTACTTC
NA | TRBJ2-2 | NA | TRBV20-1 | CSARDPAINTGELFF | TGCAGTGCTAGAGATCCGGCCATTAACACCGGGGAGCTGTTTTTT
NA | TRBJ2-7 | NA | TRBV6-1 | CASSAVRPPYEQYF | TGTGCCAGCAGTGCGGTTAGACCCCCCTACGAGCAGTACTTC
NA | TRBJ1-2 | NA | TRBV20-1 | CSARVSGVGYGYTF | TGCAGTGCTAGAGTCTCGGGGGTGGGCTATGGCTACACCTTC
NA | TRBJ2-5 | NA | TRBV9 | CASSAQGVQETQYF | TGTGCCAGCAGCGCCCAGGGCGTCCAGGAGACCCAGTACTTC
TRBD2 | TRBJ2-2 | many | TRBV20-1 | CSARPPLAGGTGELFF | TGCAGTGCTAGACCACCCTTAGCGGGAGGGACCGGGGAGCTGTTTTTT
TRBD2 | TRBJ2-5 | few | TRBV9 | CASNPSAGGAEETQYF | TGTGCCAGCAACCCAAGCGCGGGGGGTGCGGAAGAGACCCAGTACTTC
NA | TRBJ1-5 | few | TRBV20-1 | CSARPQGNQPQHF | TGCAGTGCTAGACCCCAGGGGAATCAGCCCCAGCATTTT
NA | TRBJ2-4 | few | TRBV20-1 | CSASAGHKNIQYF | TGCAGTGCTAGCGCAGGGCACAAAAACATTCAGTACTTC
NA | TRBJ2-1 | few | TRBV29-1 | CSVGSGYSYNEQFF | TGCAGCGTTGGCTCTGGATACTCCTACAATGAGCAGTTCTTC
NA | TRBJ1-3 | many | TRBV12-3/TRBV12-4 | CASNLLGNTIYF | TGTGCCAGCAACCTTTTGGGAAACACCATATATTTT
TRBD2 | TRBJ2-5 | NA | TRBV20-1 | CSASGTSGSQETQYF | TGCAGTGCTAGTGGGACTAGCGGGAGTCAAGAGACCCAGTACTTC
NA | TRBJ2-1 | few | TRBV7-2 | CASSLRLPPYNEQFF | TGTGCCAGCAGCCTTCGACTACCTCCTTACAATGAGCAGTTCTTC
TRBD2 | TRBJ2-2 | few | TRBV3-1 | CASRAGLINTGELFF | TGTGCCAGCAGAGCGGGACTCATAAACACCGGGGAGCTGTTTTTT
TRBD1 | TRBJ2-2 | few | TRBV20-1 | CSARRQGGTGELFF | TGCAGTGCTAGAAGACAGGGGGGCACCGGGGAGCTGTTTTTT
NA | TRBJ2-3 | NA | TRBV5-6 | CASSFKTGTDTQYF | TGTGCCAGCAGCTTTAAAACAGGCACAGATACGCAGTATTTT
NA | TRBJ1-2 | NA | TRBV5-1 | CASSLSGTDYGYTF | TGCGCCAGCAGCTTGTCAGGGACCGACTATGGCTACACCTTC
TRBD1 | TRBJ1-1 | NA | TRBV15 | CATSRGRDRDGAEAFF | TGTGCCACCAGCAGGGGCCGGGACAGGGATGGCGCTGAAGCTTTCTTT
NA | TRBJ2-7 | few | TRBV6-1 | CASSTRAGGAYEQYF | TGTGCCAGCAGCACCCGGGCCGGGGGAGCCTACGAGCAGTACTTC
TRBD2 | TRBJ2-7 | few | TRBV20-1 | CSARDPLAGGEQYF | TGCAGTGCTAGAGATCCGCTAGCGGGAGGCGAGCAGTACTTC
NA | TRBJ2-5 | NA | TRBV12-3/TRBV12-4 | CASSLRSDRQETQYF | TGTGCCAGCAGTTTAAGGTCTGACAGACAAGAGACCCAGTACTTC
NA | TRBJ2-2 | few | TRBV11-3 | CASSWRTGELFF | TGTGCCAGCAGCTGGAGGACCGGGGAGCTGTTTTTT
NA | TRBJ2-1 | NA | TRBV20-1 | CSASRGPENEQFF | TGCAGTGCTTCCCGGGGGCCGGAAAATGAGCAGTTCTTC
NA | TRBJ2-3 | NA | TRBV9 | CASSVETGRLDTQYF | TGTGCCAGCAGCGTAGAGACAGGTCGTTTGGATACGCAGTATTTT
NA | TRBJ2-7 | many | TRBV6-5 | CASSYRRTYEQYF | TGTGCCAGCAGTTACCGCAGAACCTACGAGCAGTACTTC
NA | TRBJ1-1 | NA | TRBV5-1 | CASRSSDGNTEAFF | TGCGCCAGCAGGAGTTCCGACGGGAACACTGAAGCTTTCTTT
TRBD2 | TRBJ2-7 | few | TRBV5-1 | CASSLTSGPRNPSRQYF | TGCGCCAGCAGCTTGACTAGCGGGCCACGCAACCCCTCGCGGCAGTACTTC
TRBD2 | TRBJ2-3 | few | TRBV9 | CASSVTSGGVPDTQYF | TGTGCCAGCAGCGTAACTAGCGGGGGCGTTCCAGATACGCAGTATTTT
TRBD2 | TRBJ2-1 | NA | TRBV20-1 | CSARSTSGRAGRSYNEQFF | TGCAGTGCTAGAAGCACTAGCGGGAGGGCGGGAAGGTCCTACAATGAGCAGTTCTTC
NA | TRBJ2-2 | NA | TRBV10-1 | CASSPRSGGITGELFF | TGCGCCAGCAGTCCCCGCTCGGGCGGGATCACCGGGGAGCTGTTTTTT
TRBD1 | TRBJ2-5 | NA | TRBV12-3/TRBV12-4 | CASTPGQASETQYF | TGTGCCAGCACACCTGGACAGGCTTCAGAGACCCAGTACTTC
NA | TRBJ1-1 | few | TRBV20-1 | CSGVRGGNVAEAFF | TGCAGTGGAGTGAGGGGGGGGAATGTAGCCGAAGCTTTCTTT
NA | TRBJ2-7 | NA | TRBV5-6 | CASSLGAPSREQYF | TGTGCCAGCAGCTTGGGGGCCCCGTCCAGGGAGCAGTACTTC
NA | TRBJ2-1 | NA | TRBV20-1 | CSARTGDRNEQFF | TGCAGTGCTAGAACTGGGGATCGCAATGAGCAGTTCTTC
NA | TRBJ2-7 | NA | TRBV3-1 | CASSQFGEQYF | TGTGCCAGCAGCCAATTCGGCGAGCAGTACTTC
NA | TRBJ1-5 | NA | TRBV20-1 | CSARRGDSNQPQHF | TGCAGTGCCCGGCGAGGGGATAGCAATCAGCCCCAGCATTTT